This is a list of T cell receptor beta chains from one sample in a study of control samples from healthy donors and cancer patients. Assay used: immunoSEQ multiplex PCR; TCRdb lists only in-frame clones, some missing. The repertoire has 130,000 or so clones, approximately 92% of them found once; the top ten carry about 2.3%. What was sequenced was blood. All receptors come from a man aged 35 to 55 in good health. CDR3s include the opening cysteine and the closing phenylalanine or tryptophan. D genes are given only for firm matches. Clone size is given for some rows only: seen once, a few or many times, or a class if the clone is expanded.

d_call,clone_size,j_call,cdr3_length,v_call,cdr3_nt,cdr3_aa
NA,once,TRBJ1-2,14,TRBV2,TGTGCCAGCAGTGCCGCAGGGGCTAACTATGGCTACACCTTC,CASSAAGANYGYTF
NA,NA,TRBJ1-3,16,TRBV9,TGTGCCAGCAGCGTGAGCAGATTGATCTCTGGAAACACCATATATTTT,CASSVSRLISGNTIYF
TRBD2,NA,TRBJ2-3,14,TRBV9,TGTGCCAGCAGCGTCCGGGGGGACACAGATACGCAGTATTTT,CASSVRGDTDTQYF
TRBD2,NA,TRBJ2-2,15,TRBV19,TGTGCCAGTAGTATAGTCGGGGGGGCCACCGGGGAGCTGTTTTTT,CASSIVGGATGELFF
TRBD2,NA,TRBJ2-1,14,TRBV9,TGTGCCAGCAGCGTTCGGACTAGCGGCAATGAGCAGTTCTTC,CASSVRTSGNEQFF
TRBD1,NA,TRBJ1-1,15,TRBV28,TGTGCCAGCACCCCATCAGGGACAGGGGTGGCTGAAGCTTTCTTT,CASTPSGTGVAEAFF
NA,once,TRBJ2-7,16,TRBV7-2,TGTGCCAGCAGCTTGGGCTCGATGGCCCTTGCCTACGAGCAGTACTTC,CASSLGSMALAYEQYF
NA,NA,TRBJ2-7,14,TRBV5-4,TGTGCCAGCAGCTTGGCTCCCGGCGACTACGAGCAGTACTTC,CASSLAPGDYEQYF
NA,NA,TRBJ1-1,15,TRBV5-1,TGCGCCAGCAGCTTGGGATCGGTGGGGAACACTGAAGCTTTCTTT,CASSLGSVGNTEAFF
NA,NA,TRBJ1-2,14,TRBV5-1,TGCGCCAGCAAGCTAGAGAGCGGTGGCTATGGCTACACCTTC,CASKLESGGYGYTF
NA,NA,TRBJ2-7,16,TRBV7-6,TGTGCCAGCAGTAGCGCCGCCCGTAGGGGACTGGGCGAGCAGTACTTC,CASSSAARRGLGEQYF